Listed below are T cell receptor beta chains from one sample, sequenced in a study of cytomegalovirus exposure and HLA in healthy donors. Here immunoSEQ multiplex PCR was the method, and the copy in TCRdb shows in-frame clones only, minus some. The table includes 200,000 to 250,000 clones, 70% to 85% detected once. Sequencing was done on a sample of PBMCs. The receptor set was obtained from a woman aged 40 to 55 in good health and CMV-seronegative. The CDR3 runs from the conserved cysteine through the conserved F or W.

v_call	j_call	cdr3_aa
TRBV29-1	TRBJ2-1	CSVHRERINEQFF
TRBV6-6	TRBJ1-1	CASSSGARTEAFF
TRBV4-3	TRBJ1-5	CASSQDRWQPQHF
TRBV28	TRBJ2-7	CASSSGHLAQQYF
TRBV27	TRBJ2-7	CASSLGGQGPLEQYF
TRBV6-5	TRBJ1-1	CASSPTGFNTEAFF
TRBV5-1	TRBJ2-5	CASREGTSAAETQYF
TRBV7-9	TRBJ2-3	CASSLPGTDTQYF
TRBV30	TRBJ2-1	CAWSVVRGSEQFF
TRBV18	TRBJ1-5	CASSPIPVLNQPQHF
TRBV2	TRBJ2-5	CASRRGIQETQYF
TRBV29-1	TRBJ2-3	CSVAARGRDTQYF
TRBV7-2	TRBJ1-2	CASSLDAGAGGYTF
TRBV5-4	TRBJ1-2	CASSLAEGSTYGYTF
TRBV5-1	TRBJ1-1	CASSLELGTANTEAFF
TRBV6-6	TRBJ2-7	CASSYSSNEQYF
TRBV7-9	TRBJ2-7	CSSSSSPGTGLGEQYF
TRBV5-1	TRBJ2-7	CASSSRDRVYEQYF
TRBV14	TRBJ2-1	CASSQDGAGGQEQFF
TRBV30	TRBJ1-4	CAWNPGTREGEKLFF
TRBV18	TRBJ1-2	CASSPTQSQTNYGYTF
TRBV18	TRBJ1-1	CASSLNQVLNTEAFF
TRBV19	TRBJ2-3	CASQPRDGVTDTQYF
TRBV7-9	TRBJ2-5	CASSLAAGALETQYF
TRBV5-4	-	CASSYRDTYEQYF